The 7 T cell receptor beta chains below all came from one sample that was sequenced in a study of cytomegalovirus exposure and HLA in healthy donors. Primers for the PCR totalled 60 Vbeta and 13 Jbeta. Sequencing was performed with immunoSEQ multiplex PCR; in TCRdb, only in-frame clones are kept and a portion is missing. The sample yields roughly 100,000 clones, roughly 74% seen once. Sequencing used PBMCs. These receptors came from a woman aged 40 to 50 in good health and CMV-seronegative.

With respect to this clone: One junction end does not reproduce the germline sequence, and a read error may be involved. The V gene is TRBV7-9, the J gene TRBJ2-1; TRBD1 matches 8 bases. The CDR3 length is 14 residues. The V gene's germline CDR1 is SEHNR and CDR2 FQNEAQ (reference sequence). This CDR3 is CSSSKQGGYNEQFF. The CDR3 region has the DNA TGTTCCAGCAGCAAACAGGGGGGATACAATGAGCAGTTCTTC.

J is TRBJ1-5 and V is TRBV2, with 7 bases aligning to TRBD1. The germline CDR1 and CDR2 sequences are SNHLY and FYNNEI. This CDR3 comprises 15 residues. The junction had 6 bases not matched to a gene; V was cut back by 5 bases and J by 2 bases. CDR3 residues: CASSFDRVGNQPQHF. The CDR3 coding sequence is TGTGCCAGCAGTTTCGACAGGGTCGGCAATCAGCCCCAGCATTTT.

This clone was detected only a few times. V and J are TRBV6-1 and TRBJ2-7, with 7 bases matching TRBD2. With 7 bases clipped from V and 4 bases from J, the junction kept 7 bases outside the gene matches. The CDR3 extends over 13 amino acids. CDR1 and CDR2 (germline): MNHNS, SASEGT. CDR3 protein: CASTGLGGYEQYF. The CDR3 DNA sequence: TGTGCCAGCACCGGACTAGGAGGTTACGAGCAGTACTTC.

The chain couples TRBV7-3 to TRBJ2-5, with 8 bases matching TRBD2. This CDR3 comprises 15 residues. Per germline, CDR1 SGHTA and CDR2 FQGTGA. Germline trimming cut 2 bases from V and 5 bases from J; bases unmatched to any gene: 7. The CDR3 reads CASSLLGGAPETQYF. The DNA for the CDR3 is TGTGCCAGCAGCTTACTCGGGGGGGCCCCCGAGACCCAGTACTTC.

This clone is a singleton in its sample. The chain links TRBV7-2 to TRBJ2-7; TRBD1 agrees at 7 bases. Germline CDR1 SGHTA, CDR2 FQGNSA. V gave up 5 bases and J gave up 1 base; unmatched junction bases: 5. CDR3 length: 14 residues. The CDR3 DNA follows: TGTGCCAGCAGCGACAGGGTCCGGTCCTACGAGCAGTACTTC. It is translated as CASSDRVRSYEQYF. Based on the CDR3 plus reference TRBV7-2 and TRBJ2-7, the full variable domain is GAGVSQSPSNKVTEKGKDVELRCDPISGHTALYWYRQSLGQGLEFLIYFQGNSAPDKSGLPSDRFSAERTGGSVSTLTIQRTQQEDSAVYLCASSDRVRSYEQYFGPGTRLTVT.

The chain combines TRBV9 with TRBJ2-2, with 10 bases matching TRBD2. The V gene's germline CDR1 is SGDLS and CDR2 YYNGEE. The CDR3 covers 17 residues. V shed 4 bases, J shed 5 bases, and the junction held 11 bases outside the gene matches. The CDR3 loop reads CASSPRTSGASTGELFF. The CDR3 bases are TGTGCCAGCAGCCCCCGGACTAGCGGAGCCTCTACCGGGGAGCTGTTTTTT.

The chain carries TRBV6-5 and TRBJ2-7; maybe TRBD1 (6 bases). Germline CDR1 is MNHEY and CDR2 is SVGAGI. V lost 6 bases and J lost 2, with 8 bases in between. CDR3 length: 12 residues. The CDR3: CASRQGAYEQYF. The CDR3 coding sequence is TGTGCCAGCAGACAGGGTGCCTACGAGCAGTACTTC.